A single sample is the source of the 12 T cell receptor beta chains below, sequenced in a study of cytomegalovirus exposure and HLA in healthy donors. The PCR ran on 60 Vbeta and 13 Jbeta primers. Some clones are missing from TCRdb's copy, which holds only in-frame ones; the method was immunoSEQ multiplex PCR. Of 150,000 to 200,000 clones in the sample, roughly 87% were seen once. Sample: PBMCs. All receptors derive from a girl in the first two years of life in good health and CMV-seronegative.

The chain joins TRBV9 to TRBJ2-3, with 9 bases identical to TRBD2. Trimming cost V 0 bases and J 5 bases; bases outside gene matches: 4. The CDR3 has 15 residues. CDR1 is SGDLS and CDR2 is YYNGEE in the germline V gene. The CDR3 nucleotides are TGTGCCAGCAGCGTAGGGCGGGGGGGAGGAGATACGCAGTATTTT. Amino acid sequence: CASSVGRGGGDTQYF.

The chain employs TRBV9 and TRBJ2-1; TRBD1 matches 7 bases. The CDR3 totals 15 residues. J was trimmed by 6 bases and V by 0 bases; bases with no gene match: 6. CDR1 and CDR2 from the germline V gene are SGDLS and YYNGEE. The CDR3 coding sequence is TGTGCCAGCAGCGTAGCCCCGGGACAGCTCAATGAGCAGTTCTTC. Residues: CASSVAPGQLNEQFF.

Concerning this clone: One junction end disagrees with the germline gene, perhaps due to a read error. The chain carries TRBV30 and TRBJ2-3, with 7 bases identical to TRBD1. Germline loops: CDR1 GTSNPN, CDR2 SVGIG (reference sequence). CDR3 length: 14 amino acids. The CDR3 loop reads CAWNSWQGTDAQYF. The CDR3 bases are TGTGCCTGGAATTCTTGGCAGGGGACAGATGCGCAGTATTTT.

The chain links TRBV4-1 to TRBJ2-3; 7 bases line up with TRBD2. V lost 0 bases, J lost 1 base, and 7 bases stayed unmatched. Germline V gene data show CDR1 as MGHRA and CDR2 as YSYEKL. The CDR3 has 17 amino acids. CDR3 DNA: TGCGCCAGCAGCCAAGATGCATTTCTAGCGGGCACAGATACGCAGTATTTT. Residues: CASSQDAFLAGTDTQYF.

This rearrangement joins TRBV11-3 to TRBJ2-7; tentative D call: TRBD2 (5 bases). Germline V CDR1 and CDR2: SGHNT, YENEEA. V dropped 2 bases and J dropped 0 bases, with 11 bases sitting between them. CDR3 length: 15 amino acids. Here the CDR3 DNA reads TGTGCCAGCAGCTTATGGACGGGGTCCTCCTACGAGCAGTACTTC. Residues: CASSLWTGSSYEQYF.

This chain links TRBV21-1 with TRBJ2-7; the table calls TRBD1, which could not be checked here. TRBV21-1 is described as a pseudogene. The CDR3 extends over 14 amino acids. CDR3 sequence: CASSKRTGVYEQYF. The CDR3 nucleotides read TGTGCCAGCAGCAAAAGGACAGGAGTTTACGAGCAGTACTTC.

This rearrangement joins TRBV10-3 to TRBJ2-1; 9 bases line up with TRBD2. The CDR3 is 15 residues long. Trimming removed 5 bases from V and 3 bases from J; junction bases left unmatched: 5. Germline CDR1 is ENHRY and CDR2 is SYGVKD. CDR3 protein: CAISQLAGHYNEQFF. The CDR3 DNA is TGTGCCATCAGTCAACTAGCGGGCCACTACAATGAGCAGTTCTTC.

This rearrangement joins TRBV5-1 to TRBJ2-5, with a weak D call TRBD2 (6 bases). Germline CDR1 SGHRS, CDR2 YFSETQ. V was trimmed by 8 bases and J by 4 bases, leaving 18 bases between them. The CDR3 extends over 14 amino acids. The CDR3 nucleotides read TGCGCCAGTTTCTTGGAGGGGAGAGGAGAGACCCAGTACTTC. It specifies CASFLEGRGETQYF.

The J gene is TRBJ2-3, the V gene TRBV28, with 8 bases lining up with TRBD2. J was trimmed by 10 bases and V by 5 bases; bases with no gene match: 14. The CDR3 is 15 amino acids. CDR1 MDHEN and CDR2 SYDVKM come from the germline V gene. The CDR3 loop is CASSHPSSSAGAQYF. As DNA, the CDR3 is TGTGCCAGCAGTCACCCCTCTAGCTCAGCGGGGGCGCAGTATTTT.

For the CDR3, the DNA is TGTGCCAGCAGCTACCGGGACAGGGTTCGGCAGCAGTTCTTC. Encoded protein: CASSYRDRVRQQFF. The chain joins TRBV7-9 to TRBJ2-1; 9 bases fit TRBD1. The V gene end was trimmed by 4 bases and the J gene end by 11 bases; junction bases not matched to a gene: 9. The CDR3 runs 14 residues. Germline CDR1 SEHNR, CDR2 FQNEAQ (reference sequence).

This clone has just a few counts. The rearrangement uses TRBV6-1 and TRBJ2-2; 8 bases line up with TRBD2. With V trimmed by 3 bases and J by 0 bases, 6 bases remained unmatched. Germline lookup yields CDR1 MNHNS and CDR2 SASEGT. CDR3 length: 17 residues. The CDR3 protein is CASSDPSAGANTGELFF. The DNA for the CDR3 is TGTGCCAGCAGTGACCCTTCAGCGGGGGCGAACACCGGGGAGCTGTTTTTT.

V and J are TRBV9 and TRBJ2-2; a possible D gene is TRBD1 (6 bases). The CDR3 is 14 residues long. Germline loops: CDR1 SGDLS, CDR2 YYNGEE. Trimming took 7 bases from V and 7 from J, leaving 17 bases between them. The CDR3 is CASAPPGAGGELFF. CDR3 bases: TGTGCCAGCGCCCCGCCAGGGGCGGGCGGGGAGCTGTTTTTT.